This TCR beta chain was observed in a study of breast tumors, draining lymph nodes, adjacent tissues. General study findings and limits: Compared with basal-like, luminal-like tumors shared significantly more repertoire with nontumor tissue.

The lymph nodes were axillary draining lymph nodes from breast cancer patients. A remark on this clonotype: The antigen is unknown.

V gave up 5 bases and J gave up 11 bases; unmatched junction bases: 7. The germline CDR1 and CDR2 sequences are MDHEN and SYDVKM. The CDR3 has 14 amino acids. TCRdb independently ran MiXCR on the multiplex PCR reads; one entry per CDR3 protein. The sample carries approximately 210,000 distinct CDR3 sequences, less than 40% recorded once. The specimen was axillary lymph node tissue. This TCR was recovered from a female donor with breast cancer. Some clones in this sample may be carry-over from other donors' samples. The V and J genes are TRBV28 and TRBJ1-6, with TRBD1 matching over 9 bases. CDR3 DNA sequence: TGTGCCAGCAGTATGGACAGGGGATCCCCACCCCTCCACTTT. It yields the protein CASSMDRGSPPLHF.